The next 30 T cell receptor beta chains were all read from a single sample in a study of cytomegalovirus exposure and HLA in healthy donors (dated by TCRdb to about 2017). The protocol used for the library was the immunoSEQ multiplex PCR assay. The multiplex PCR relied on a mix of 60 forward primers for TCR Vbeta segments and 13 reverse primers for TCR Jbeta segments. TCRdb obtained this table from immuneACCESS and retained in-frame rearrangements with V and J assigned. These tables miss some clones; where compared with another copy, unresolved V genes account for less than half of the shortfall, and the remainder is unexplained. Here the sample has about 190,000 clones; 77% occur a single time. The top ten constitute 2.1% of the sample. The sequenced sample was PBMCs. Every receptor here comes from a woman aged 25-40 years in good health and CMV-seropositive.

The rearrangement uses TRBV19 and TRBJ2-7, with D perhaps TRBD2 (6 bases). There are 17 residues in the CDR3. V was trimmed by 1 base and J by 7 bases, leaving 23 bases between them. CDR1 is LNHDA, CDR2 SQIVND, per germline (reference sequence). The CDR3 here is CASSIVVGTAGPREQYF. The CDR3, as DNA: TGTGCCAGTAGTATAGTAGTCGGGACCGCGGGGCCAAGGGAGCAGTACTTC.

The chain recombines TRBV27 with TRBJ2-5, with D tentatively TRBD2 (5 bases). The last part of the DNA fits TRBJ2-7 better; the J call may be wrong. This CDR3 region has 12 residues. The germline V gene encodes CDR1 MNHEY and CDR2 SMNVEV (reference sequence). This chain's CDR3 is CASSRTPSEQYF. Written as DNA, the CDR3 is TGTGCCAGCAGCAGGACTCCCAGCGAGCAGTACTTC.

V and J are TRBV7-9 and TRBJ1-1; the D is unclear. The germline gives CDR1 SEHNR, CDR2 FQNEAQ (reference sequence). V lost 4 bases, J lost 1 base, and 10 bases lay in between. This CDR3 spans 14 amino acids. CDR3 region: CASSYGRENTEAFF. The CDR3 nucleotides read TGTGCCAGCAGCTACGGACGGGAGAACACTGAAGCTTTCTTT.

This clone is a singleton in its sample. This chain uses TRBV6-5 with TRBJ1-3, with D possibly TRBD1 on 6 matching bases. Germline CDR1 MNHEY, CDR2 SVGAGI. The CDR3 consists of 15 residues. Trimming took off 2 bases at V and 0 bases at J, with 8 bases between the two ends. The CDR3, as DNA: TGTGCCAGCAGTTACGACAGGCGCTCTGGAAACACCATATATTTT. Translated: CASSYDRRSGNTIYF.

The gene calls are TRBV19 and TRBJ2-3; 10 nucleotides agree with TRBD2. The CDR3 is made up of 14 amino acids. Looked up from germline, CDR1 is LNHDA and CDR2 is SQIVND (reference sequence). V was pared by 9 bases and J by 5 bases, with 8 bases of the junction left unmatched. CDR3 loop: CARSAGGPVDTQYF. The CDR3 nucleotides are TGTGCCAGATCAGCGGGAGGGCCGGTAGATACGCAGTATTTT.

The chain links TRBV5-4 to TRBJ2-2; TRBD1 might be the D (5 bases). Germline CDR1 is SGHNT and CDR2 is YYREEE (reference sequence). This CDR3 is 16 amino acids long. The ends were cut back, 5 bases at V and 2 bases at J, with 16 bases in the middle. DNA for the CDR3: TGTGCCAGCAGTGACGGACACGAGCTAAACACCGGGGAGCTGTTTTTT. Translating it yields CASSDGHELNTGELFF.

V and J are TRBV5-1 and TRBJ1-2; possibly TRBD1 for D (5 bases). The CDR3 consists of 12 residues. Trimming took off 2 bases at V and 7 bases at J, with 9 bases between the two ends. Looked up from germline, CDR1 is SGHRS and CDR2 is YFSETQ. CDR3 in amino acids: CASSFGAGGYTF. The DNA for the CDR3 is TGCGCCAGCAGCTTTGGGGCTGGTGGCTACACCTTC.

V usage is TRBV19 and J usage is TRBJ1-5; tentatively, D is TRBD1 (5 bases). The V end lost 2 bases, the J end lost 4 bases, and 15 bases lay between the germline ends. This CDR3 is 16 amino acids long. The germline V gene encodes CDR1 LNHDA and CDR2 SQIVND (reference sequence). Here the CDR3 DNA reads TGTGCCAGTAGTATAATAGGGACTTTATCTAATCAGCCCCAGCATTTT. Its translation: CASSIIGTLSNQPQHF.

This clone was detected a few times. CDR3 residues: CASRIWDTGFSGNTIYF. DNA of the CDR3: TGTGCCAGTAGAATTTGGGATACAGGGTTCTCTGGAAACACCATATATTTT. This chain uses TRBV19 with TRBJ1-3, with D possibly matching TRBD1 (6 bases). The CDR3 contains 17 residues. V was shortened by 6 bases and J by 0 bases, with 18 bases between the two germline ends. CDR1 is LNHDA and CDR2 is SQIVND in the germline V gene (reference sequence).

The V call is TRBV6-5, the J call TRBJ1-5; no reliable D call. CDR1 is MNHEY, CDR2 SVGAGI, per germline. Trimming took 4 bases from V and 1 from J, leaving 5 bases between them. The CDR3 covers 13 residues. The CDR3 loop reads CASSSQSNQPQHF. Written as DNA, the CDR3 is TGTGCCAGCAGTTCACAAAGCAATCAGCCCCAGCATTTT.

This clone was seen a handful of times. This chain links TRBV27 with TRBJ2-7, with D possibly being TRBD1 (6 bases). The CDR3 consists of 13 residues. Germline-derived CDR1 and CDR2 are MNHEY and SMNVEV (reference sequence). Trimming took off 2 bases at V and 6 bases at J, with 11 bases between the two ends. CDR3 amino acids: CASSLHAGVEQYF. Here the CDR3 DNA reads TGTGCCAGCAGTTTACACGCAGGGGTCGAGCAGTACTTC.

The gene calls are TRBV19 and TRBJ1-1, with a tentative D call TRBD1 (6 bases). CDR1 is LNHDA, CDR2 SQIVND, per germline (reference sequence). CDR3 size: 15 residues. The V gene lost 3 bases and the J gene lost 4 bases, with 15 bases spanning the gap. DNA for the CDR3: TGTGCCAGTAGTATCCGACAGGAGAGGGGCACTGAAGCTTTCTTT. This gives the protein CASSIRQERGTEAFF.

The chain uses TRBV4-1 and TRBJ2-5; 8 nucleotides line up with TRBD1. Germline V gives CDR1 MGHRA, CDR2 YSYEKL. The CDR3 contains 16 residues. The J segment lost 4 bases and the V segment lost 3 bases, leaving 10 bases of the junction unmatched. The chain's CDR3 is CASSHATGTGLETQYF. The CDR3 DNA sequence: TGCGCCAGCAGCCATGCAACCGGGACAGGATTAGAGACCCAGTACTTC.

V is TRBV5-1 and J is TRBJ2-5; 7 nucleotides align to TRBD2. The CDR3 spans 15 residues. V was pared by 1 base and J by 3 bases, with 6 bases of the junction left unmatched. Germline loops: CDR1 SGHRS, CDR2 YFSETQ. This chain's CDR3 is CASSLSGATEETQYF. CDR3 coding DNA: TGCGCCAGCAGCTTGAGCGGGGCTACCGAAGAGACCCAGTACTTC.

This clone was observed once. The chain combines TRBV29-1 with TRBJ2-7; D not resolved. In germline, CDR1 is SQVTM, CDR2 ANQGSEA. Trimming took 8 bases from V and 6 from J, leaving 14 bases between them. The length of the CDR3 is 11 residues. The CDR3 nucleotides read TGCAGCACCGGTGTGGGCAGCGAGCAGTACTTC. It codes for CSTGVGSEQYF.

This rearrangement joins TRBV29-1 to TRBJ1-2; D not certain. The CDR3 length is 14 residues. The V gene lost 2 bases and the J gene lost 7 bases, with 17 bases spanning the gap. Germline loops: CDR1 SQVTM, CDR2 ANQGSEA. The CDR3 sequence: CSVELAPVLAGYTF. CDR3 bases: TGCAGCGTTGAATTGGCACCCGTTCTGGCTGGCTACACCTTC.

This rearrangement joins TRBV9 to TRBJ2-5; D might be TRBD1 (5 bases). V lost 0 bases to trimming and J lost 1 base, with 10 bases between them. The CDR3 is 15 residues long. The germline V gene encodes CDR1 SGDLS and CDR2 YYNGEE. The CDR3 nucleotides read TGTGCCAGCAGCGTAGAGGGGATCCCCCAAGAGACCCAGTACTTC. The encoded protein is CASSVEGIPQETQYF. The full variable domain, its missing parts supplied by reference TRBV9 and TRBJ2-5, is DSGVTQTPKHLITATGQRVTLRCSPRSGDLSVYWYQQSLDQGLQFLIQYYNGEERAKGNILERFSAQQFPDLHSELNLSSLELGDSALYFCASSVEGIPQETQYFGPGTRLLVL.

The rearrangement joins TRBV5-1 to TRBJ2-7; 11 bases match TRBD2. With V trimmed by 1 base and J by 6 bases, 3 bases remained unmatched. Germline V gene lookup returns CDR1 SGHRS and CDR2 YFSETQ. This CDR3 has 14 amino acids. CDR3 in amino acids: CASSLTSGSREQYF. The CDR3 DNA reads TGCGCCAGCAGCTTGACTAGCGGGAGTCGCGAGCAGTACTTC.

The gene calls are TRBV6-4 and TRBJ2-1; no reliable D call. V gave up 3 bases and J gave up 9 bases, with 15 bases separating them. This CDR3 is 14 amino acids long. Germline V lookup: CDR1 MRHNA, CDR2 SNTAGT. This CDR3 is CASSESETPSEQFF. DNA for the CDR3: TGTGCCAGCAGTGAAAGCGAGACCCCGAGTGAGCAGTTCTTC.

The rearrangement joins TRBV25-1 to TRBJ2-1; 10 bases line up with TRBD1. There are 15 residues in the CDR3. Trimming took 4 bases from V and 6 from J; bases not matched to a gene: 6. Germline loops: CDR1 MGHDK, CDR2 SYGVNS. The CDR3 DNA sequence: TGTGCCAGCAGTGTCGGGACAGGGGTCTTCAATGAGCAGTTCTTC. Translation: CASSVGTGVFNEQFF.

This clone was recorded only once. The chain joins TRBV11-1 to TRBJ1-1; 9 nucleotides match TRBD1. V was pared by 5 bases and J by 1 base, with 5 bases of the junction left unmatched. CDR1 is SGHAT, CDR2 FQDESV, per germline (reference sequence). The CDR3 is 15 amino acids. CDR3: CASSPTGGRNTEAFF. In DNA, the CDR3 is TGTGCCAGCAGCCCGACAGGGGGGAGGAACACTGAAGCTTTCTTT.

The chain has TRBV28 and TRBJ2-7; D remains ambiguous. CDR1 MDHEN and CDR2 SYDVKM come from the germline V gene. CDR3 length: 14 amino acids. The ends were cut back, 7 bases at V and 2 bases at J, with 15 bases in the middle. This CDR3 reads CASNKKWWPYEQYF. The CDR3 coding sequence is TGTGCCAGCAATAAAAAGTGGTGGCCCTACGAGCAGTACTTC. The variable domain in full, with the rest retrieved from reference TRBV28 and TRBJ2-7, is DVKVTQSSRYLVKRTGEKVFLECVQDMDHENMFWYRQDPGLGLRLIYFSYDVKMKEKGDIPEGYSVSREKKERFSLILESASTNQTSMYLCASNKKWWPYEQYFGPGTRLTVT.

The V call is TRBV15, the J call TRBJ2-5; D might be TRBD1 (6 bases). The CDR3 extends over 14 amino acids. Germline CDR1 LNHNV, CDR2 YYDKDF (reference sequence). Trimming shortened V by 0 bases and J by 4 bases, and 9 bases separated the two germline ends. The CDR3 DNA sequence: TGTGCCACCAGCAGAGAGGGGGCGTTAGAGACCCAGTACTTC. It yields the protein CATSREGALETQYF. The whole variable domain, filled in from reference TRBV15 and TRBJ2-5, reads DAMVIQNPRYQVTQFGKPVTLSCSQTLNHNVMYWYQQKSSQAPKLLFHYYDKDFNNEADTPDNFQSRRPNTSFCFLDIRSPGLGDTAMYLCATSREGALETQYFGPGTRLLVL.

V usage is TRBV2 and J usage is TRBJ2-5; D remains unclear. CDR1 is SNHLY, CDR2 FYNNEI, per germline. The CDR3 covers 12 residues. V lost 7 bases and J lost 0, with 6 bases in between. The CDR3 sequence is CASIRDQETQYF. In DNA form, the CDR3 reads TGTGCCAGCATACGGGACCAAGAGACCCAGTACTTC.

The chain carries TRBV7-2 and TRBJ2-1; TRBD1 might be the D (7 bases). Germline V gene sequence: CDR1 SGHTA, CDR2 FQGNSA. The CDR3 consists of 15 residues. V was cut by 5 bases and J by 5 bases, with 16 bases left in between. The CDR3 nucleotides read TGTGCCAGCAGCGGGGGGAGCCAGGGGGACAATGAGCAGTTCTTC. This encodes CASSGGSQGDNEQFF.

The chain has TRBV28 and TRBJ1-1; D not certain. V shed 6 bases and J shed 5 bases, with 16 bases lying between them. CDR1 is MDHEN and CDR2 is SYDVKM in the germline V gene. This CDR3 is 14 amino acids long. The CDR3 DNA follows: TGTGCCAGCAGCCTTACGTCGGGGTGGACTGAAGCTTTCTTT. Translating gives CASSLTSGWTEAFF.

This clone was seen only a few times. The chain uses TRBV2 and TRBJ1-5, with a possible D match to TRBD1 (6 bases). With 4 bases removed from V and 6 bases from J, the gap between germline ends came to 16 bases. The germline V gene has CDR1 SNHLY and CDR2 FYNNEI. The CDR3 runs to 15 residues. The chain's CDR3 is CASSAEGVGSQPQHF. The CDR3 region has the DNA TGTGCCAGCAGTGCCGAGGGGGTGGGGAGTCAGCCCCAGCATTTT.

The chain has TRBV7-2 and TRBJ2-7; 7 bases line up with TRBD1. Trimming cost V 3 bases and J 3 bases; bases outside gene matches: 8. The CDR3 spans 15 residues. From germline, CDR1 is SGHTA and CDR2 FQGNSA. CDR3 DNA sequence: TGTGCCAGCAGCTTTGGCCCGGGACAGAGCTACGAGCAGTACTTC. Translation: CASSFGPGQSYEQYF.

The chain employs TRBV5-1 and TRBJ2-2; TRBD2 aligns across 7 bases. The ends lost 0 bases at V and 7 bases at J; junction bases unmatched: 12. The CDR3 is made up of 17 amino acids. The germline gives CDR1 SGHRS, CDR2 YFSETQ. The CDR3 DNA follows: TGCGCCAGCAGCTTGGCCCAGAGCGGGAATTCTGGCGGGGAGCTGTTTTTT. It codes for CASSLAQSGNSGGELFF.

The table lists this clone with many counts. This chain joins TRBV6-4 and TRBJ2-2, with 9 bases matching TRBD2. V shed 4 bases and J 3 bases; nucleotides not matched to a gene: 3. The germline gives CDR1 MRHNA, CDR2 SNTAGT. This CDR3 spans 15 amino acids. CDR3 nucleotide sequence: TGTGCCAGCAGTGCGTTAGCGGGGGACACCGGGGAGCTGTTTTTT. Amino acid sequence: CASSALAGDTGELFF.